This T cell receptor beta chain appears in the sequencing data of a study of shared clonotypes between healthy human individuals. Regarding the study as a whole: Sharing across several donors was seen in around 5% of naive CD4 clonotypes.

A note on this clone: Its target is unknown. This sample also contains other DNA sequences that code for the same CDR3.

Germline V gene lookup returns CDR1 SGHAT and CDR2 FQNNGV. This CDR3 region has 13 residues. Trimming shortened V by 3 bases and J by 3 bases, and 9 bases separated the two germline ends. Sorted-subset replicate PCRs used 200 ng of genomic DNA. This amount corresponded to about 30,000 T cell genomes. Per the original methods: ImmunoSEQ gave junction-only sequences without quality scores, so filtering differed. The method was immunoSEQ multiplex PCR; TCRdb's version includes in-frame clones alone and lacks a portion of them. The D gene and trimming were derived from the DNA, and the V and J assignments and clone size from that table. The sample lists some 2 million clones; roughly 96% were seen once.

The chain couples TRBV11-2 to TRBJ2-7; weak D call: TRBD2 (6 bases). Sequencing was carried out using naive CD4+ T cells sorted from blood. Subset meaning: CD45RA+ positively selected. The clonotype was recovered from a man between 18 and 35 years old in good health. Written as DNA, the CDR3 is TGTGCCAGCAGCTTCGGGAGAATCTACGAGCAGTACTTC. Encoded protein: CASSFGRIYEQYF.